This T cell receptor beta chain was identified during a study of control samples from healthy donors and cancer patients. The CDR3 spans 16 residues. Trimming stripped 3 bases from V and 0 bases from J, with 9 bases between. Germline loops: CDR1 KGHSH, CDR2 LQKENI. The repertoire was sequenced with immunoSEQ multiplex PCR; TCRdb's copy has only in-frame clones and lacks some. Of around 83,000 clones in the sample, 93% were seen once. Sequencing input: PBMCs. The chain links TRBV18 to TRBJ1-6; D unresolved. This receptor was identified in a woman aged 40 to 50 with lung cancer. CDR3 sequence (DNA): TGTGCCAGCTCACCCCAGGAATTCTCCTATAATTCACCCCTCCACTTT. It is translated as CASSPQEFSYNSPLHF.